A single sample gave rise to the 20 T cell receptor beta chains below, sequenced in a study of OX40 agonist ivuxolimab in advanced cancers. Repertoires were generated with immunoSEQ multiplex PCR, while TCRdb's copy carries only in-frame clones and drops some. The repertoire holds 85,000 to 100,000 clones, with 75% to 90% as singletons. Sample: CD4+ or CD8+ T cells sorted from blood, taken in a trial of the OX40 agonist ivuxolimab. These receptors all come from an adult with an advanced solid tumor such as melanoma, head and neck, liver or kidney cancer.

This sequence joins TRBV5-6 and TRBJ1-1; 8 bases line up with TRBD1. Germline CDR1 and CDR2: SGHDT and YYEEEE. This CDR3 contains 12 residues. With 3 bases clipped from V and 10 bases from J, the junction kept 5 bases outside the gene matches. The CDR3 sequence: CASSYQGARAFF. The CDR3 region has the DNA TGTGCCAGCAGCTACCAGGGGGCACGAGCTTTCTTT.

CDR3 DNA sequence: TGTGCCGTGGCACGACTAGCCACCTACGAGCAGTACTTC. Protein sequence: CAVARLATYEQYF. The chain is built from TRBV15 and TRBJ2-7; 7 bases agree with TRBD2. The CDR3 totals 13 residues. Trimming took 11 bases from V and 2 from J; bases not matched to a gene: 9. The V gene's germline CDR1 is LNHNV and CDR2 YYDKDF (reference sequence). Full variable domain (missing parts from reference TRBV15 and TRBJ2-7): DAMVIQNPRYQVTQFGKPVTLSCSQTLNHNVMYWYQQKSSQAPKLLFHYYDKDFNNEADTPDNFQSRRPNTSFCFLDIRSPGLGDTAMYLCAVARLATYEQYFGPGTRLTVT.

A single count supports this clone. The CDR3 spells CASSLIGWGAGNTIYF. CDR3 sequence (DNA): TGTGCCAGCAGCTTAATCGGTTGGGGCGCTGGAAACACCATATATTTT. The chain joins TRBV7-8 to TRBJ1-3, with TRBD1 as a possible D gene (5 bases). This CDR3 spans 16 amino acids. V lost 2 bases to trimming and J lost 2 bases, with 13 bases between them. The germline gives CDR1 SGHVS, CDR2 FQNEAQ.

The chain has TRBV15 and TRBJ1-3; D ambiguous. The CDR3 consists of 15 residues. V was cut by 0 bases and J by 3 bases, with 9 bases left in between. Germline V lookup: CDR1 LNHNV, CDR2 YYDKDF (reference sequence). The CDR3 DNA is TGTGCCACCAGCAGAGACAGGTCTGATGGAAACACCATATATTTT. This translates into CATSRDRSDGNTIYF.

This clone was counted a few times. The CDR3 nucleotides are TGCGCCAGCAGCCAAGAAAGTTTTAGCACAGATACGCAGTATTTT. Protein sequence: CASSQESFSTDTQYF. The chain employs TRBV4-3 and TRBJ2-3; D remains unclear. The CDR3 length is 15 residues. V was cut by 0 bases and J by 0 bases, with 7 bases left in between. CDR1 and CDR2 (germline): LGHNA, YSLEER.

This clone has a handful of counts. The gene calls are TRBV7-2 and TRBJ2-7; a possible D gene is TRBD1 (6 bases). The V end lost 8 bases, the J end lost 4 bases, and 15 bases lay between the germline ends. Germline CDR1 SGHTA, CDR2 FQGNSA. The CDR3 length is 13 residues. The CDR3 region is CASGLTGTYEQYV. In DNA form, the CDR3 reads TGTGCCAGCGGTCTGACAGGAACTTACGAGCAGTACGTC.

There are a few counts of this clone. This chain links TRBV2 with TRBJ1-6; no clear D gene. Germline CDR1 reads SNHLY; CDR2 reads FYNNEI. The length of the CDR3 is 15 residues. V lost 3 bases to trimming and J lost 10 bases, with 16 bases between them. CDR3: CASSETPPAVSPLHF. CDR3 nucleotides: TGTGCCAGCAGTGAGACACCCCCTGCAGTCTCACCCCTCCACTTT. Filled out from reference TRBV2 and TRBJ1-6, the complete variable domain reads EPEVTQTPSHQVTQMGQEVILRCVPISNHLYFYWYRQILGQKVEFLVSFYNNEISEKSEIFDDQFSVERPDGSNFTLKIRSTKLEDSAMYFCASSETPPAVSPLHFGNGTRLTVT.

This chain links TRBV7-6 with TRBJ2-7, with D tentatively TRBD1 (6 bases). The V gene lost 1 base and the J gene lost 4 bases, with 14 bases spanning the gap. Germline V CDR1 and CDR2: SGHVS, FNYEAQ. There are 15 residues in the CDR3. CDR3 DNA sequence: TGTGCCAGCAGCTTAGATCCTCAGGGGTCTTACGAGCAGTACGTC. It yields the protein CASSLDPQGSYEQYV.

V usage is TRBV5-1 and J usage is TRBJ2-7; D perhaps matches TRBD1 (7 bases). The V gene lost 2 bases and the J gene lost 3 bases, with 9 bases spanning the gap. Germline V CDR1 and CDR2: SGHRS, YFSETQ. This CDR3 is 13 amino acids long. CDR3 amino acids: CASSFQGGYEQYF. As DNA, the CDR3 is TGCGCCAGCAGCTTCCAGGGGGGCTACGAGCAGTACTTC. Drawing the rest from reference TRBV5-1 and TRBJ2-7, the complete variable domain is KAGVTQTPRYLIKTRGQQVTLSCSPISGHRSVSWYQQTPGQGLQFLFEYFSETQRNKGNFPGRFSGRQFSNSRSEMNVSTLELGDSALYLCASSFQGGYEQYFGPGTRLTVT.

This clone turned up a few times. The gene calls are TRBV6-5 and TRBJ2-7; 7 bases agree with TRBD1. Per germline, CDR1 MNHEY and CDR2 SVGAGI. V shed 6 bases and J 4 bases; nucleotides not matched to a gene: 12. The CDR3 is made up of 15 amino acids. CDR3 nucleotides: TGTGCCAGCAGACCCTATGGGACAGACTTTTACGAGCAGTACTTC. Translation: CASRPYGTDFYEQYF.

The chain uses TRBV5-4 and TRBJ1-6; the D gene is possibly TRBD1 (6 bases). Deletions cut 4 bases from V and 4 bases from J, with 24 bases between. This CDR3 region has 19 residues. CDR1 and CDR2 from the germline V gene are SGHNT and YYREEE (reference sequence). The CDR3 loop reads CASSHRDISKSRYNSPLHF. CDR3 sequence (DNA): TGTGCCAGCAGCCACCGGGACATATCAAAATCGAGATATAATTCACCCCTCCACTTT.

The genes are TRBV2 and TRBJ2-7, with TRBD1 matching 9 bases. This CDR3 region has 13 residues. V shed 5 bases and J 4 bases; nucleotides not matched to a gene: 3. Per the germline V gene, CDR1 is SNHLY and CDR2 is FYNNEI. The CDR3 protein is CASSRDRVYEQYF. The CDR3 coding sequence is TGTGCCAGCAGTCGGGACAGGGTGTACGAGCAGTACTTC.

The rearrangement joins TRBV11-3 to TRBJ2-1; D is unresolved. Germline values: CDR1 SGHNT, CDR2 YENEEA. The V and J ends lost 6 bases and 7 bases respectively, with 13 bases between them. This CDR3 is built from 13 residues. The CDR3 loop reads CASSRTTQNEQFF. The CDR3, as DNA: TGTGCCAGCAGTCGAACGACCCAGAATGAGCAGTTCTTC.

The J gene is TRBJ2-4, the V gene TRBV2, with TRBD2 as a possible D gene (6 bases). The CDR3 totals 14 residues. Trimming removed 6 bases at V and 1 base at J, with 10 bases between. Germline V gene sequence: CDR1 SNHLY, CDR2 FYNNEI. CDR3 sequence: CASSRGAAKNIQYF. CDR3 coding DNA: TGTGCCAGCAGCCGCGGGGCGGCCAAAAACATTCAGTACTTC.

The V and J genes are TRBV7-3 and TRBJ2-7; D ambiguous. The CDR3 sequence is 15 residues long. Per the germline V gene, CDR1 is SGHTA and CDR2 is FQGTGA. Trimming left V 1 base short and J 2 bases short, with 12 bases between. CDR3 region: CASSLMAVATYEQYF. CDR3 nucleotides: TGTGCCAGCAGCTTAATGGCGGTAGCTACCTACGAGCAGTACTTC.

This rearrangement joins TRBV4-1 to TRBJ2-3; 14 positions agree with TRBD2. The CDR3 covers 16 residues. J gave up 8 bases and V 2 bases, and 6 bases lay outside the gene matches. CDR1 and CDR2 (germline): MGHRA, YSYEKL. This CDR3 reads CASSQLGLAGVGTQYF. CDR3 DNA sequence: TGCGCCAGCAGCCAACTGGGACTAGCGGGGGTGGGTACGCAGTATTTT.

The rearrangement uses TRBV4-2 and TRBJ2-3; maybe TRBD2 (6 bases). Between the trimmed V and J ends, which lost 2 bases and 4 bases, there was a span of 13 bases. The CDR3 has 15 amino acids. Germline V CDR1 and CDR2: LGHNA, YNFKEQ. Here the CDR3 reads CASSQLLPGADTQYF. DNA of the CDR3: TGTGCCAGCAGCCAACTACTACCGGGGGCAGATACGCAGTATTTT.

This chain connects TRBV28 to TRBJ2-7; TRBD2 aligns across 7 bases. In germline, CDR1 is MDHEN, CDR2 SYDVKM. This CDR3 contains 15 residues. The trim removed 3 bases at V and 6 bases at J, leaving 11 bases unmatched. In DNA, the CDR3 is TGTGCCAGCAGTTTCGGCGGGAGCCGCCAGGGCGAGCAGTACTTC. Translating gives CASSFGGSRQGEQYF.

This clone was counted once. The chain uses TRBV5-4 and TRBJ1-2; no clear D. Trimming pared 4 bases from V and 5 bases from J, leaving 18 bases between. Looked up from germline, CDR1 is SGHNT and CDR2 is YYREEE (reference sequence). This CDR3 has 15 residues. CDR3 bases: TGTGCCAGCAGCCGGAAGGCGGTGCGGTGGTATGGCTACACCTTC. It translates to CASSRKAVRWYGYTF.

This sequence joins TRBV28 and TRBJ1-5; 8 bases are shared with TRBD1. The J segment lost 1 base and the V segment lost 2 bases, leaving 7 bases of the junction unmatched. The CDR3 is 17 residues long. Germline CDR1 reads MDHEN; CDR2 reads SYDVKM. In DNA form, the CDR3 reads TGTGCCAGCAGTTTAGGGTCAGGGGGCGCCAGCAATCAGCCCCAGCATTTT. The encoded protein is CASSLGSGGASNQPQHF.